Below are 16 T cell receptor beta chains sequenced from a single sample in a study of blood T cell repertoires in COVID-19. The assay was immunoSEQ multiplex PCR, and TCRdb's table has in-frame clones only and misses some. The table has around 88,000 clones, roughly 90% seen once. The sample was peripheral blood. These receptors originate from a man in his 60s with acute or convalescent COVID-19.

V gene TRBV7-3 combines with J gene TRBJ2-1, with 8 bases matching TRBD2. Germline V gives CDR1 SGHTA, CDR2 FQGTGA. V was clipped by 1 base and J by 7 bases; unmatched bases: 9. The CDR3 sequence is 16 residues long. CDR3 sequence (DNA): TGTGCCAGCAGCTTAAGTCGCGCGGGAGGTAAAAATGAGCAGTTCTTC. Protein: CASSLSRAGGKNEQFF.

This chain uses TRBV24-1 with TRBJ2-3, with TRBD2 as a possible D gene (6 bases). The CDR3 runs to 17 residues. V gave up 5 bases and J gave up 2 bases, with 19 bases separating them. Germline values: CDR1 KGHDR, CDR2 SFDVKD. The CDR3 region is CATSAPGSGQNTDTQYF. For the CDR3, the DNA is TGTGCCACCAGTGCCCCGGGTAGCGGCCAAAACACAGATACGCAGTATTTT.

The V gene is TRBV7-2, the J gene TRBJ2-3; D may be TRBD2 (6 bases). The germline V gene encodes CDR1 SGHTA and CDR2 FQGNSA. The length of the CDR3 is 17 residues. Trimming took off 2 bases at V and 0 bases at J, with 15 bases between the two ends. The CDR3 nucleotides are TGTGCCAGCAGCTTAATACGGGCGGGGACTAGCACAGATACGCAGTATTTT. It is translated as CASSLIRAGTSTDTQYF.

The CDR3 sequence is CASSFGPSTGTGSTEQFF. Written as DNA, the CDR3 is TGCGCCAGCAGCTTTGGCCCTTCTACCGGGACAGGGTCAACTGAGCAGTTCTTC. The V gene is TRBV5-1, the J gene TRBJ2-1; 9 bases agree with TRBD1. The CDR3 is 18 amino acids. CDR1 and CDR2 (germline): SGHRS, YFSETQ. The V and J ends lost 2 bases and 9 bases, in that order; junction bases with no gene match: 18.

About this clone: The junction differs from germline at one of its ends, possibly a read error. CDR3 protein: CASSRLAGTSRETQYF. The CDR3, as DNA: TGTGCTAGCAGTCGGCTCGCCGGGACATCCCGGGAGACCCAGTACTTC. The V gene is TRBV7-7, the J gene TRBJ2-5; tentatively, D is TRBD1 (6 bases). This CDR3 is built from 16 residues. CDR1 is SSHAT, CDR2 FNYEAQ, per germline (reference sequence).

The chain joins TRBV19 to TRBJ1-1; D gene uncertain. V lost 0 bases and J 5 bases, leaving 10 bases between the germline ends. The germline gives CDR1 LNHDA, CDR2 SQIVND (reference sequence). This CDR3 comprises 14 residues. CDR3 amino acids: CASSIDEGGTEAFF. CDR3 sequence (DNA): TGTGCCAGTAGTATAGATGAGGGTGGTACTGAAGCTTTCTTT.

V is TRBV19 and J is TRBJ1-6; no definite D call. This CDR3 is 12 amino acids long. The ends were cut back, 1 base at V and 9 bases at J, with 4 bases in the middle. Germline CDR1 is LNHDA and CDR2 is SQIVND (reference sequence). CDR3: CASSIVSSPLHF. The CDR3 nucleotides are TGTGCCAGTAGTATAGTGAGTTCACCCCTCCACTTT. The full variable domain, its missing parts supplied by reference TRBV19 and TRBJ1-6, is DGGITQSPKYLFRKEGQNVTLSCEQNLNHDAMYWYRQDPGQGLRLIYYSQIVNDFQKGDIAEGYSVSREKKESFPLTVTSAQKNPTAFYLCASSIVSSPLHFGNGTRLTVT.

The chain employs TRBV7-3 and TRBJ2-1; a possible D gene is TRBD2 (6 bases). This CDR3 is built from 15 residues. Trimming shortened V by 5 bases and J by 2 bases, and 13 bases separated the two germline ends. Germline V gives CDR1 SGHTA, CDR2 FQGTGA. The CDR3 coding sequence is TGTGCCAGCAGCCTCTCCAGCGGGCCCTACAATGAGCAGTTCTTC. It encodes CASSLSSGPYNEQFF. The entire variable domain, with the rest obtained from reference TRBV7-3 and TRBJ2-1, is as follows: GAGVSQTPSNKVTEKGKYVELRCDPISGHTALYWYRQSLGQGPEFLIYFQGTGAADDSGLPNDRFFAVRPEGSVSTLKIQRTERGDSAVYLCASSLSSGPYNEQFFGPGTRLTVL.

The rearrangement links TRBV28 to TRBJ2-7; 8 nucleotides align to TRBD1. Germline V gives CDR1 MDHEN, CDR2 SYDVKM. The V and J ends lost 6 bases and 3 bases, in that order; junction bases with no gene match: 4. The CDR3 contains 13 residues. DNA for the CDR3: TGTGCCAGCAGAACAGGGGGGTTCTACGAGCAGTACTTC. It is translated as CASRTGGFYEQYF.

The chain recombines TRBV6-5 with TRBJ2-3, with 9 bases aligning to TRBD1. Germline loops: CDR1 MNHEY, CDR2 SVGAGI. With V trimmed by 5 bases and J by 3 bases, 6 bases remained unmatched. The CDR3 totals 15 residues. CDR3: CASSLWDRVTDTQYF. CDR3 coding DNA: TGTGCCAGCAGTCTTTGGGACAGGGTAACAGATACGCAGTATTTT.

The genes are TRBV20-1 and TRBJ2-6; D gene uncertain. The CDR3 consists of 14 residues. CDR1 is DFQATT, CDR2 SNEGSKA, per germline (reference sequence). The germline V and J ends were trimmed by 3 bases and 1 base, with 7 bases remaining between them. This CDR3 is CSASHRSGANVLTF. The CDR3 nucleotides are TGCAGTGCTAGTCACCGGTCTGGGGCCAACGTCCTGACTTTC.

Here the CDR3 reads CASSRLRDRGQETQYF. In DNA form, the CDR3 reads TGTGCCAGTAGCCGTCTTCGAGACAGGGGGCAAGAGACCCAGTACTTC. The chain employs TRBV19 and TRBJ2-5; 9 nucleotides match TRBD1. The length of the CDR3 is 16 residues. Germline V gene lookup returns CDR1 LNHDA and CDR2 SQIVND (reference sequence). V shed 6 bases and J 2 bases; nucleotides not matched to a gene: 10.

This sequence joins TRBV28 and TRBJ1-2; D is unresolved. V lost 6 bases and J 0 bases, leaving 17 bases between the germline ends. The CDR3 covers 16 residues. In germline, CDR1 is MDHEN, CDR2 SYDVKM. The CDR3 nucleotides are TGTGCCAGCAGCTCCCAATTTCGAACAGCTAACTATGGCTACACCTTC. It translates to CASSSQFRTANYGYTF.

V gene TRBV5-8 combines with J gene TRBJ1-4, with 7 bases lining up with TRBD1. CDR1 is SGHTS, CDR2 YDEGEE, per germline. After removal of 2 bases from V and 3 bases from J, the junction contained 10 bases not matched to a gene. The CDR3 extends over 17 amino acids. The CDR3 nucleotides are TGTGCCAGCAGCTTCGAAACAGGGGTTGGAGCTAATGAAAAACTGTTTTTT. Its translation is CASSFETGVGANEKLFF.

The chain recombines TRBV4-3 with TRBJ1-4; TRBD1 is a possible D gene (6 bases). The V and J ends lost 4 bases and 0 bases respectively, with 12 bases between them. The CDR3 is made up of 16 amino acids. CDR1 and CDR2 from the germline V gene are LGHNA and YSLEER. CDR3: CASSRGQQPTNEKLFF. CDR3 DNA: TGCGCCAGCAGCCGCGGACAGCAACCAACTAATGAAAAACTGTTTTTT.

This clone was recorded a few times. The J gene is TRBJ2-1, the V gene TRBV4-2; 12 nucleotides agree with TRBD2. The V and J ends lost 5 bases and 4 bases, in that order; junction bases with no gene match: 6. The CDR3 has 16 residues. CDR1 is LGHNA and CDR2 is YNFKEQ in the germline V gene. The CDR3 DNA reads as TGTGCCAGCAGCAGCGGACTAGCGGGGACTTACAATGAGCAGTTCTTC. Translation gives CASSSGLAGTYNEQFF.